Shown below are 23 T cell receptor beta chains from a single sample sequenced in a study of blood T cell repertoires in COVID-19. Clones were read by immunoSEQ multiplex PCR, and TCRdb kept only the in-frame ones, dropping some. The data show about 200,000 clones, with 75% to 90% seen just once and about 4.5% held by the top ten. Sequenced material: PBMCs or T cells enriched from blood (not recorded which). These receptors were taken from a woman aged 30 to 39 who had been exposed to COVID-19.

The J gene is TRBJ1-2, the V gene TRBV10-3; TRBD1 matches 9 bases. V lost 6 bases to trimming and J lost 6 bases; unmatched junction nucleotides: 2. This CDR3 has 12 residues. CDR1 and CDR2 (germline): ENHRY, SYGVKD. CDR3 residues: CAIRTGGNGYTF. The CDR3, as DNA: TGTGCCATCAGGACAGGGGGAAATGGCTACACCTTC.

J is TRBJ2-7 and V is TRBV10-3; TRBD2 is a possible D gene (6 bases). The CDR3 sequence is 12 residues long. CDR1 and CDR2 (germline): ENHRY, SYGVKD. Between the trimmed V and J ends, which lost 10 bases and 3 bases, there was a span of 13 bases. CDR3 bases: TGTGCCAATTCTGTCGGGGGCTACGAGCAGTACTTC. It is translated as CANSVGGYEQYF.

The chain recombines TRBV6-5 with TRBJ1-5; D unresolved. The V gene's germline CDR1 is MNHEY and CDR2 SVGAGI. This CDR3 spans 11 amino acids. The V end lost 10 bases, the J end lost 2 bases, and 6 bases lay between the germline ends. The CDR3, as DNA: TGTGCCACTCGAGGCAATCAGCCCCAGCATTTT. Amino acid sequence: CATRGNQPQHF.

The rearrangement links TRBV11-3 to TRBJ2-3; D ambiguous. V gave up 1 base and J gave up 2 bases, with 7 bases separating them. Germline V CDR1 and CDR2: SGHNT, YENEEA. CDR3 size: 14 residues. The CDR3 protein is CASSLAGVTDTQYF. CDR3 coding DNA: TGTGCCAGCAGCTTAGCGGGTGTCACAGATACGCAGTATTTT.

The V gene is TRBV18, the J gene TRBJ2-3; 11 bases fit TRBD2. The junction had 4 bases not matched to a gene; V was cut back by 2 bases and J by 0 bases. The CDR3 is made up of 17 amino acids. Germline V gene sequence: CDR1 KGHSH, CDR2 LQKENI. CDR3 residues: CASSPGTSGISTDTQYF. The DNA for the CDR3 is TGTGCCAGCTCACCAGGGACTAGCGGTATTAGCACAGATACGCAGTATTTT. Filled out from reference TRBV18 and TRBJ2-3, the complete variable domain reads NAGVMQNPRHLVRRRGQEARLRCSPMKGHSHVYWYRQLPEEGLKFMVYLQKENIIDESGMPKERFSAEFPKEGPSILRIQQVVRGDSAAYFCASSPGTSGISTDTQYFGPGTRLTVL.

This chain joins TRBV5-5 and TRBJ1-4, with 7 bases aligning to TRBD1. Germline V CDR1 and CDR2: SGHKS, YYEKEE (reference sequence). The ends lost 5 bases at V and 5 bases at J; junction bases unmatched: 9. This CDR3 is 15 amino acids long. The CDR3 DNA sequence: TGTGCCAGCAGTGACCGGGACAGAAACAATGAAAAACTGTTTTTT. This encodes CASSDRDRNNEKLFF.

V gene TRBV21-1 combines with J gene TRBJ1-1. TRBV21-1 is termed a pseudogene. This CDR3 region has 12 residues. The DNA of the CDR3 is TGTGCCAGCAGCAAAGACGAGGGCCAAGCTTTCTTT. Residues: CASSKDEGQAFF.

V is TRBV12-3 or TRBV12-4 and J is TRBJ1-1; 7 nucleotides agree with TRBD1. The CDR3 consists of 13 residues. The J segment lost 2 bases and the V segment lost 7 bases, leaving 4 bases of the junction unmatched. DNA of the CDR3: TGTGCCAGCATGGGGACAGCTAACACTGAAGCTTTCTTT. Translating gives CASMGTANTEAFF.

The chain couples TRBV15 to TRBJ1-1, with 9 positions matching TRBD1. Germline V gene lookup returns CDR1 LNHNV and CDR2 YYDKDF (reference sequence). The V gene end was trimmed by 4 bases and the J gene end by 2 bases; junction bases not matched to a gene: 2. The CDR3 has 14 residues. DNA of the CDR3: TGTGCCACCAGCACGGACAGGGGTAACACTGAAGCTTTCTTT. Translated: CATSTDRGNTEAFF.

V gene TRBV5-4 combines with J gene TRBJ1-4, with a possible D match to TRBD1 (6 bases). The CDR3 is 14 residues long. Per germline, CDR1 SGHNT and CDR2 YYREEE (reference sequence). V lost 4 bases, J lost 7 bases, and 14 bases lay in between. The CDR3 DNA reads as TGTGCCAGCAGCATTACAGGGCTTTTTGAAAAACTGTTTTTT. This translates into CASSITGLFEKLFF.

This chain uses TRBV30 with TRBJ1-1, with D unresolved. Trimming left V 4 bases short and J 1 base short, with 10 bases between. Germline CDR1 and CDR2: GTSNPN and SVGIG (reference sequence). The CDR3 covers 13 residues. Written as DNA, the CDR3 is TGTGCCTGGAAAAATTCCGGGAACACTGAAGCTTTCTTT. It codes for CAWKNSGNTEAFF.

The genes are TRBV29-1 and TRBJ2-6; tentatively, D is TRBD2 (6 bases). The CDR3 is 13 amino acids. The germline V gene has CDR1 SQVTM and CDR2 ANQGSEA. V was trimmed by 5 bases and J by 2 bases, leaving 7 bases between them. The CDR3, as DNA: TGCAGCGTTTGGGGGGCTGGGGCCAACGTCCTGACTTTC. It codes for CSVWGAGANVLTF.

This clone has just one count. CDR3 amino acids: CATSGGVHTEAFF. The DNA for the CDR3 is TGTGCCACCAGTGGGGGGGTTCACACTGAAGCTTTCTTT. V is TRBV24-1 and J is TRBJ1-1, with a weak D call TRBD1 (5 bases). Germline CDR1 reads KGHDR; CDR2 reads SFDVKD. The CDR3 runs to 13 residues. Trimming pared 5 bases from V and 3 bases from J, leaving 9 bases between.

The chain couples TRBV7-9 to TRBJ1-2, with D unresolved. The CDR3 extends over 12 amino acids. The V end lost 11 bases, the J end lost 1 base, and 11 bases lay between the germline ends. Germline CDR1 and CDR2: SEHNR and FQNEAQ (reference sequence). Here the CDR3 DNA reads TGTGCCTCTGGCGGAAGTAACTATGGCTACACCTTC. Translation: CASGGSNYGYTF.

V and J are TRBV23-1 and TRBJ1-1; D remains ambiguous. TRBV23-1 is recorded as an ORF, its role being uncertain. This CDR3 has 16 residues. With 0 bases removed from V and 2 bases from J, the gap between germline ends came to 13 bases. CDR3 nucleotide sequence: TGCGCCAGCAGTCAATCGGAGGGATTCAGAAACACTGAAGCTTTCTTT. Translation gives CASSQSEGFRNTEAFF.

The V and J genes are TRBV30 and TRBJ1-1; 8 nucleotides match TRBD1. This CDR3 spans 15 amino acids. The J segment lost 4 bases and the V segment lost 1 base, leaving 8 bases of the junction unmatched. Looked up from germline, CDR1 is GTSNPN and CDR2 is SVGIG (reference sequence). The CDR3 nucleotides are TGTGCCTGGAGTGCGCCCAGGGGGCTTCTCACTGAAGCTTTCTTT. Translated, it gives CAWSAPRGLLTEAFF.

The J gene is TRBJ2-3, the V gene TRBV27; TRBD1 is a possible D gene (7 bases). Germline CDR1 MNHEY, CDR2 SMNVEV (reference sequence). The length of the CDR3 is 16 residues. The V gene lost 2 bases and the J gene lost 6 bases, with 18 bases spanning the gap. The CDR3 is CASSLSSTGRWDTQYF. The CDR3 DNA reads TGTGCCAGCAGTTTAAGTTCGACAGGGAGGTGGGATACGCAGTATTTT.

The sample holds a few counts of this clone. The chain joins TRBV2 to TRBJ1-4; tentatively, D is TRBD1 (5 bases). Germline assignment: CDR1 SNHLY and CDR2 FYNNEI. V was cut by 4 bases and J by 8 bases, with 14 bases left in between. The length of the CDR3 is 14 residues. The CDR3 DNA reads as TGTGCCAGCAGTGGGGGCACTGGTATCGAAAAACTGTTTTTT. This codes for CASSGGTGIEKLFF.

The rearrangement joins TRBV25-1 to TRBJ2-5; D not certain. Germline assignment: CDR1 MGHDK and CDR2 SYGVNS. This CDR3 comprises 14 residues. V was clipped by 4 bases and J by 3 bases, with 12 bases between them. The CDR3 DNA reads TGTGCCAGCAGTGTAAAGCGCATCGAAGAGACCCAGTACTTC. Amino acid sequence: CASSVKRIEETQYF.

V gene TRBV7-6 combines with J gene TRBJ1-4, with a tentative D call TRBD1 (5 bases). V was cut by 5 bases and J by 8 bases, with 18 bases left in between. Germline lookup yields CDR1 SGHVS and CDR2 FNYEAQ. CDR3 length equals 15 residues. This CDR3 is CASSPGHDNREKLFF. The DNA of the CDR3 is TGTGCCAGCAGCCCAGGACATGACAATCGGGAAAAACTGTTTTTT.

This clone was recorded a few times. The chain recombines TRBV27 with TRBJ2-6; possibly TRBD2 for D (6 bases). Trimming left V 6 bases short and J 4 bases short, with 13 bases between. CDR1 is MNHEY and CDR2 is SMNVEV in the germline V gene (reference sequence). The CDR3 covers 15 residues. The CDR3 DNA reads TGTGCCAGCAGCGAGCGGGCCCGCGGGGCCAACGTCCTGACTTTC. Translating it yields CASSERARGANVLTF.

This chain links TRBV5-5 with TRBJ1-5; TRBD1 is a possible D gene (6 bases). V lost 4 bases, J lost 0 bases, and 20 bases lay in between. The CDR3 has 18 amino acids. Germline V gene sequence: CDR1 SGHKS, CDR2 YYEKEE (reference sequence). The CDR3 nucleotides are TGTGCCAGCAGCCGGGGTGTCTCAGGGGACCTTAGCAATCAGCCCCAGCATTTT. It specifies CASSRGVSGDLSNQPQHF.

The V call is TRBV2, the J call TRBJ1-5, with TRBD1 matching over 10 bases. CDR1 and CDR2 (germline): SNHLY, FYNNEI. The V segment lost 7 bases and the J segment 3 bases; nucleotides outside the gene matches: 6. The CDR3 is made up of 15 amino acids. In DNA, the CDR3 is TGTGCCAGCAAACGACAGGGGGCTAACAATCAGCCCCAGCATTTT. Translation: CASKRQGANNQPQHF.